Given below is one T cell receptor (beta chain) in context. Antigen unknown. The donors were part of the roughly 120-subject validation cohort, which stood apart from the 666-subject first cohort. The source of the sample is a study of cytomegalovirus exposure and HLA in healthy donors. Study-level results: The dataset shows that most TCR sequences were rare, while some public TCRs occurred in many donors. Among the CMV-associated chains, three were confirmed in vitro as specific for CMV antigens. Reported results showed that the classifier diagnosed cytomegalovirus status with high specificity and sensitivity.

The data were produced by immunoSEQ multiplex PCR, yet TCRdb's version contains in-frame clones alone and is incomplete. Of a few hundred thousand clones in the sample, about 91% were seen once. The sequence was obtained from a young woman in good health and CMV-seronegative. Specimen: PBMCs.

The CDR3, as DNA: TGTGCCATATCCTTTTCGGAGGCCACCGGGGAGCTGTTTTTT. Encoded protein: CAISFSEATGELFF. J is TRBJ2-2 and V is TRBV10-3, with D possibly being TRBD2 (5 bases). V lost 9 bases and J lost 4, with 15 bases in between. The CDR3 is 14 amino acids. CDR1 ENHRY and CDR2 SYGVKD come from the germline V gene.